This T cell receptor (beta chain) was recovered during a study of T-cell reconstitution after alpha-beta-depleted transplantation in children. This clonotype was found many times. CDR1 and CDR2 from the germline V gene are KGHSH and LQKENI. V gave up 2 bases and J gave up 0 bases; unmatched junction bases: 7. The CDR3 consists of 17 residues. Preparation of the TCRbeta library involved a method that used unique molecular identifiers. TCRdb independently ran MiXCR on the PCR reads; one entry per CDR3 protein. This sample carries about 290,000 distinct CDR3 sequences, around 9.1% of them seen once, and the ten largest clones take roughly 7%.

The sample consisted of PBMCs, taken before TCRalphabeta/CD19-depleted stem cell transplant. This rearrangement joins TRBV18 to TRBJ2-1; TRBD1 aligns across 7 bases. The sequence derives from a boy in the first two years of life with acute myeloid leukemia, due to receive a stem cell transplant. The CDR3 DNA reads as TGTGCCAGCTCACCAATTCGGGGACAGAGCTCCTACAATGAGCAGTTCTTC. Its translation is CASSPIRGQSSYNEQFF.